This TCR beta chain was captured in a study of somatic mutations in cytotoxic T cells in rheumatoid arthritis. Using immunoSEQ multiplex PCR, the repertoire was profiled, and TCRdb retains in-frame clones only, with some absent. The sample carries around 12,000 clones, 80% recorded once. V was shortened by 4 bases and J by 7 bases, with 8 bases between the two germline ends. CDR1 is SGHRS and CDR2 is YFSETQ in the germline V gene. This CDR3 spans 12 amino acids. Specimen: CD8+ T cells sorted from blood. This TCR came from a middle-aged man in good health. V is TRBV5-1 and J is TRBJ2-2; no firm D call. This CDR3 reads CASSRKVGELFF. CDR3 bases: TGCGCCAGCAGCCGGAAAGTCGGGGAGCTGTTTTTT. Full variable domain (missing parts from reference TRBV5-1 and TRBJ2-2): KAGVTQTPRYLIKTRGQQVTLSCSPISGHRSVSWYQQTPGQGLQFLFEYFSETQRNKGNFPGRFSGRQFSNSRSEMNVSTLELGDSALYLCASSRKVGELFFGEGSRLTVL.